These T cell receptor beta chains were read from a single sample in a study of shared clonotypes between healthy human individuals. Profiled with immunoSEQ multiplex PCR; TCRdb holds only in-frame clones, not every one. The sample consists of approximately 530,000 clones, approximately 95% of them appearing once. The source material was naive CD4+ T cells sorted from blood. These receptors were taken from a woman between 25 and 40 years old in good health. CDR3s include the opening cysteine and the closing phenylalanine or tryptophan. The D gene is left open where the match is weak. For some rows the clone size is stated as once, few or many, or as a class when expanded; others skip it.

clone_size j_call v_call d_call cdr3_aa cdr3_nt
. TRBJ2-1 TRBV9 TRBD2 CASSATAGVPAGEQFF TGTGCCAGCAGCGCAACAGCGGGAGTCCCGGCCGGGGAGCAGTTCTTC
once TRBJ2-2 TRBV29-1 . CSVEPTPNTGELFF TGCAGCGTTGAACCGACACCGAACACCGGGGAGCTGTTTTTT
once TRBJ1-2 TRBV6-5 . CASSYQGSSGYTF TGTGCCAGCAGTTACCAGGGATCGTCCGGCTACACCTTC
. TRBJ2-3 TRBV9 . CASSEIPGVNTDTQYF TGTGCCAGCAGCGAAATACCCGGGGTAAACACAGATACGCAGTATTTT
. TRBJ2-5 TRBV4-1 TRBD2 CASSRTPRLAGGETQYF TGCGCCAGCAGCCGAACGCCGCGACTAGCGGGAGGTGAGACCCAGTACTTC
once TRBJ2-2 TRBV5-4 . CASSLGGSGLGTGELFF TGTGCCAGCAGCTTGGGGGGTTCGGGATTAGGCACCGGGGAGCTGTTTTTT
. TRBJ1-1 TRBV18 . CASSEHRNKAFF TGTGCCAGCTCAGAACACCGTAACAAAGCTTTCTTT
once TRBJ1-2 TRBV6-6 . CASRWAGGDIGGYTF TGTGCCAGCAGGTGGGCGGGGGGCGACATTGGAGGCTACACCTTC
. TRBJ1-1 TRBV6-5 TRBD1 CATSRGLGTEAFF TGTGCCACCTCCAGGGGGCTGGGCACTGAAGCTTTCTTT
. TRBJ1-2 TRBV18 . CASSPDGNSYGYTF TGTGCCAGCTCACCGGATGGTAACAGCTATGGCTACACCTTC
once TRBJ2-7 TRBV25-1 TRBD2 CASSESGGSNDEQYF TGTGCCAGCAGTGAAAGCGGCGGGAGTAACGACGAGCAGTACTTC
. TRBJ2-3 TRBV7-2 . CASSLDPGTQYF TGTGCCAGCAGCTTAGATCCAGGGACGCAGTATTTT
. TRBJ2-5 TRBV5-5 TRBD2 CASSLEKGLAGRETQYF TGTGCCAGCAGCTTGGAGAAGGGACTAGCGGGACGAGAGACCCAGTACTTC
. TRBJ2-7 TRBV10-3 . CAISESGQSSYEQYF TGTGCCATCAGTGAATCAGGACAGAGCTCCTACGAGCAGTACTTC
. TRBJ2-7 TRBV7-9 TRBD1 CASSSSGQSYEQYF TGTGCCAGCAGCTCCTCGGGACAGTCCTACGAGCAGTACTTC
. TRBJ2-3 TRBV6-1 . CASSERTRWDTQYF TGTGCCAGCAGTGAGAGGACCCGATGGGATACGCAGTATTTT
. TRBJ1-6 TRBV23-1 . CASSRAPVTDLSYNSPLHF TGCGCCAGCAGCCGCGCCCCGGTTACTGATCTCTCCTATAATTCACCCCTCCACTTT
. TRBJ2-5 TRBV11-2 TRBD2 CASSLDLASGNQYF TGTGCCAGCAGCTTAGATCTCGCTAGCGGGAACCAGTACTTC
. TRBJ1-5 TRBV30 TRBD1 CATAGGSNQPQHF TGTGCCACAGCAGGGGGAAGCAATCAGCCCCAGCATTTT
. TRBJ1-5 TRBV2 TRBD1 CASSKDRASNQPQHF TGTGCCAGCAGTAAGGACAGGGCTAGCAATCAGCCCCAGCATTTT
. TRBJ1-4 TRBV30 . CAWSVPWEKLFF TGTGCCTGGAGTGTCCCATGGGAAAAACTGTTTTTT
. TRBJ2-7 TRBV7-9 . CASSPLEYEQYF TGTGCCAGCAGCCCCCTGGAGTACGAGCAGTACTTC
. TRBJ2-1 TRBV5-1 . CASRPSENEQFF TGCGCCAGCAGACCCTCTGAGAATGAGCAGTTCTTC
once TRBJ1-1 TRBV28 . CASNSPGLNTEAFF TGTGCCAGCAATTCCCCAGGTCTGAACACTGAAGCTTTCTTT
. TRBJ2-3 TRBV7-9 TRBD2 CASSSGLAGGTDTQYF TGTGCCAGCAGCTCAGGACTAGCGGGAGGGACAGATACGCAGTATTTT
. TRBJ1-1 TRBV20-1 . CSAPRQIEAFF TGCAGTGCTCCCCGACAGATTGAAGCTTTCTTT
. TRBJ2-6 TRBV5-1 . CASYQGSSGANVLTF TGCGCCAGCTATCAGGGTAGCTCTGGGGCCAACGTCCTGACTTTC
. TRBJ1-4 TRBV7-9 . CASSSLRVPNEKLFF TGTGCCAGCAGCTCTCTCAGGGTACCTAATGAAAAACTGTTTTTT
. TRBJ2-2 TRBV28 . CASSYPPRDQSNTGELFF TGTGCCAGCAGTTATCCACCAAGGGACCAGTCGAACACCGGGGAGCTGTTTTTT
. TRBJ2-1 TRBV7-2 TRBD2 CASSSGLARDEQFF TGTGCCAGCAGCTCAGGACTAGCGCGGGATGAGCAGTTCTTC